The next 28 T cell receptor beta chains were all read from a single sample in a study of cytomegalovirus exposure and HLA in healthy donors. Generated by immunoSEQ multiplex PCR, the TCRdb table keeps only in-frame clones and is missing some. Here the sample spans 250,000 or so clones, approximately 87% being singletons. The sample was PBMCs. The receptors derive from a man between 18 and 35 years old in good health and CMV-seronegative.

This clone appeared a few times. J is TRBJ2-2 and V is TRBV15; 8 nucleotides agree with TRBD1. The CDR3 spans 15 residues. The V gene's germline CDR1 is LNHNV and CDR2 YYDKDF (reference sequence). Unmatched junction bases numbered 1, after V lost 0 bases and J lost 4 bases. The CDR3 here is CATSREGQVTGELFF. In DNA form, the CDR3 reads TGTGCCACCAGCAGAGAGGGACAGGTCACCGGGGAGCTGTTTTTT.

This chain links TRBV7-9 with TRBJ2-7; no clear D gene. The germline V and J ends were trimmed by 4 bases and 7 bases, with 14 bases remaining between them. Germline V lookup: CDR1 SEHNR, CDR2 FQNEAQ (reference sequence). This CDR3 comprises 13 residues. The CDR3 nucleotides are TGTGCCAGCAGCTCATACGGTTTTTCAGAGCAGTACTTC. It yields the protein CASSSYGFSEQYF.

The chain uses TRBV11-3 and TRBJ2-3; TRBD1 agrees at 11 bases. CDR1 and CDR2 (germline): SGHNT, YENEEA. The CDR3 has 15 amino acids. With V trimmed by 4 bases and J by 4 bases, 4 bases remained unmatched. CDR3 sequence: CASSSGQGAADTQYF. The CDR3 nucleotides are TGTGCCAGCAGCTCTGGACAGGGGGCGGCAGATACGCAGTATTTT.

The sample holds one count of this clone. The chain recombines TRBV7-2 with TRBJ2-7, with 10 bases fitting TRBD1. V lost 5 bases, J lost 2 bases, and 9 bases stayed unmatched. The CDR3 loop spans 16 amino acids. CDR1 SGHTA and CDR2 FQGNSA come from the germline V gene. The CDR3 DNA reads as TGTGCCAGCAGCCCCTACCCTGGGACAGGGGCCTACGAGCAGTACTTC. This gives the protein CASSPYPGTGAYEQYF. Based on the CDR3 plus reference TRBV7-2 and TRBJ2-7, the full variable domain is GAGVSQSPSNKVTEKGKDVELRCDPISGHTALYWYRQSLGQGLEFLIYFQGNSAPDKSGLPSDRFSAERTGGSVSTLTIQRTQQEDSAVYLCASSPYPGTGAYEQYFGPGTRLTVT.

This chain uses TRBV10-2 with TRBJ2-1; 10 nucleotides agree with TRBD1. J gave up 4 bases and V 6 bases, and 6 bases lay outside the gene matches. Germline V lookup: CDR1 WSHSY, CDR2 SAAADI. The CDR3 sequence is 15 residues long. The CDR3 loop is CASRAGTGVYNEQFF. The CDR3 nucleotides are TGCGCCAGCAGGGCCGGGACAGGGGTGTACAATGAGCAGTTCTTC.

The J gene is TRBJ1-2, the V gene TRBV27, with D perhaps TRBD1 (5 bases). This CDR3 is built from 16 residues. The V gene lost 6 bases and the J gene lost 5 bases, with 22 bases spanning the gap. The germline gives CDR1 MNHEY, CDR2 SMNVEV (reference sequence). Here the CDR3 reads CASSKEGQIPGYGYTF. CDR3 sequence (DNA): TGTGCCAGCAGCAAAGAAGGGCAGATTCCAGGGTATGGCTACACCTTC.

The CDR3 DNA is TGTGCCAGCAGTCCACAGGTCCCCACCTACAATGAGCAGTTCTTC. This encodes CASSPQVPTYNEQFF. The V and J genes are TRBV28 and TRBJ2-1, with D possibly TRBD1 on 5 matching bases. V was clipped by 5 bases and J by 2 bases, with 13 bases between them. The V gene's germline CDR1 is MDHEN and CDR2 SYDVKM. The CDR3 covers 15 residues.

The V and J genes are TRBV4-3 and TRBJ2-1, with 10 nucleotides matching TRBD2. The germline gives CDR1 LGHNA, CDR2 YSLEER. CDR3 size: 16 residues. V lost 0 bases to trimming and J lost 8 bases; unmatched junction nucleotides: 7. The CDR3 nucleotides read TGCGCCAGCAGCCAAGACTGGTCTAGCGGGAGCTATGAGCAGTTCTTC. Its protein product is CASSQDWSSGSYEQFF.

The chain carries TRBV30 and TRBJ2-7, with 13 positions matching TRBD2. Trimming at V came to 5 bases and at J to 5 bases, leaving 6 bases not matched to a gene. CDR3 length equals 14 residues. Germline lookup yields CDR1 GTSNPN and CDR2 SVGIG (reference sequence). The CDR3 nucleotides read TGTGCCTGGGAGGGACTAGCGGGACTCCACGAGCAGTACTTC. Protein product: CAWEGLAGLHEQYF.

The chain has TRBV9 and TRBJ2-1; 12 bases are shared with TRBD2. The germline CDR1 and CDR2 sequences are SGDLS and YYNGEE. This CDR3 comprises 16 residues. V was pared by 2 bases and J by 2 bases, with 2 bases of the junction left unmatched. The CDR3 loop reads CASSVTSGSTYNEQFF. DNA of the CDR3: TGTGCCAGCAGCGTGACTAGCGGGAGCACCTACAATGAGCAGTTCTTC.

CDR3 DNA: TGTGCCAGCAAACTCGTGGGGGGGTATGGCTACACCTTC. Translation: CASKLVGGYGYTF. The V and J genes are TRBV28 and TRBJ1-2; TRBD1 might be the D (5 bases). Germline V gives CDR1 MDHEN, CDR2 SYDVKM. CDR3 length: 13 amino acids. Trimming cost V 7 bases and J 5 bases, with 14 bases left between them.

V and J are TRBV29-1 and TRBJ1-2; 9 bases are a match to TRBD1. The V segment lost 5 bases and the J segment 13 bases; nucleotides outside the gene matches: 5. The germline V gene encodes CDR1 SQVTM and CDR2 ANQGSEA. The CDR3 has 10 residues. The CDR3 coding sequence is TGCAGCGTTCAGGACAGGGGAGGCACCTTC. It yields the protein CSVQDRGGTF.

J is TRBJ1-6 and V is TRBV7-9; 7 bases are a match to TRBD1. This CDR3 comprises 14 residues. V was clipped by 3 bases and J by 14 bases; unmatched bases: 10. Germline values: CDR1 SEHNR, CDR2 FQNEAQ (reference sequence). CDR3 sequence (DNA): TGTGCCAGCAGCTTGGGACAGCGGCCCGGGGCCCTCCACTTT. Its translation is CASSLGQRPGALHF. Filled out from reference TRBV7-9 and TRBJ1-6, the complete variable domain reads DTGVSQNPRHKITKRGQNVTFRCDPISEHNRLYWYRQTLGQGPEFLTYFQNEAQLEKSRLLSDRFSAERPKGSFSTLEIQRTEQGDSAMYLCASSLGQRPGALHFGNGTRLTVT.

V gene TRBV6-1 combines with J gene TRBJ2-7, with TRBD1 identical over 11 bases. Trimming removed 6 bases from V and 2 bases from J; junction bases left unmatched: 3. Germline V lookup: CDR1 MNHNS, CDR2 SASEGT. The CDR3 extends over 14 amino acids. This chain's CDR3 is CASRGQGETYEQYF. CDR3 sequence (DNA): TGTGCCAGCAGGGGACAGGGGGAAACCTACGAGCAGTACTTC.

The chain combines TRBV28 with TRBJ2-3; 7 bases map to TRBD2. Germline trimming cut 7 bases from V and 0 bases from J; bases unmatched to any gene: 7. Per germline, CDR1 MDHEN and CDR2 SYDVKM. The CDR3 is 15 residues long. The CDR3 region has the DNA TGTGCCAGCAAACGAGCGGGGCCTAGCACAGATACGCAGTATTTT. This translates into CASKRAGPSTDTQYF.

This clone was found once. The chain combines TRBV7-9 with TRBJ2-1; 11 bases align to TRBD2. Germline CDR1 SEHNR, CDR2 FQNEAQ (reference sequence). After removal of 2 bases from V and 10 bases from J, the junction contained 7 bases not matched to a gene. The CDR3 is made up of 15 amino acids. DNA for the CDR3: TGTGCCAGCAGCTTAAGAACTAGCGGGGGTAACGAGCAGTTCTTC. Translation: CASSLRTSGGNEQFF.

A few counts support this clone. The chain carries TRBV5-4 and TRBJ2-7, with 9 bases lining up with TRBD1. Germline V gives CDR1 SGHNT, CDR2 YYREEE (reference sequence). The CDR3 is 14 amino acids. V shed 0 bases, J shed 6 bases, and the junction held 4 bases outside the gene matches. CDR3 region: CASSLGDRVIEQYF. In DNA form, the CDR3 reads TGTGCCAGCAGCTTGGGGGACAGGGTTATCGAGCAGTACTTC.

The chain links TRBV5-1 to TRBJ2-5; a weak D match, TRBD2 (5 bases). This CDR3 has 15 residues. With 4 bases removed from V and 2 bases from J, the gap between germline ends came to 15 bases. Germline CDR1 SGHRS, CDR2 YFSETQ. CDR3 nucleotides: TGCGCCAGCAGCCTTCAAACCGGGGTTCAAGAGACCCAGTACTTC. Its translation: CASSLQTGVQETQYF.

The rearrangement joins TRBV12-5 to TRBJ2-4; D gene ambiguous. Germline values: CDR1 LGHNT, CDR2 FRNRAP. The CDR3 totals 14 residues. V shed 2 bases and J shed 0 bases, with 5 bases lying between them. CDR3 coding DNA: TGTGCTAGTGGTTTGTCGGGAGCCAAAAACATTCAGTACTTC. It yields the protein CASGLSGAKNIQYF.

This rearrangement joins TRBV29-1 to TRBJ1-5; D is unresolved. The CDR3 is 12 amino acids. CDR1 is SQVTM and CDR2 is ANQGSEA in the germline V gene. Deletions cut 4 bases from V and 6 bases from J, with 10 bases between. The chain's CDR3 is CSVGLGGQPQHF. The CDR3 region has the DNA TGCAGCGTTGGACTGGGAGGTCAGCCCCAGCATTTT. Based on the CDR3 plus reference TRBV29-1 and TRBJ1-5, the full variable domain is SAVISQKPSRDICQRGTSLTIQCQVDSQVTMMFWYRQQPGQSLTLIATANQGSEATYESGFVIDKFPISRPNLTFSTLTVSNMSPEDSSIYLCSVGLGGQPQHFGDGTRLSIL.

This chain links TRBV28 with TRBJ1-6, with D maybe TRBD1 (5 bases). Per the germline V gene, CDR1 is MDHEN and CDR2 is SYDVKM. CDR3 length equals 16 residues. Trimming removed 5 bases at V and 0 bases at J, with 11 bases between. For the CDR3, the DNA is TGTGCCAGCAGTCCCGACAGCAGCTCCTATAATTCACCCCTCCACTTT. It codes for CASSPDSSSYNSPLHF. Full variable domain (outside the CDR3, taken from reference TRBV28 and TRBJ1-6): DVKVTQSSRYLVKRTGEKVFLECVQDMDHENMFWYRQDPGLGLRLIYFSYDVKMKEKGDIPEGYSVSREKKERFSLILESASTNQTSMYLCASSPDSSSYNSPLHFGNGTRLTVT.

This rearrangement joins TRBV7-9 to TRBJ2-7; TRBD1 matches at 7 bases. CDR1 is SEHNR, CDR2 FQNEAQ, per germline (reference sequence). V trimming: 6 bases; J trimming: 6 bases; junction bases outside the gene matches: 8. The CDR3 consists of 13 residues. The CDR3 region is CASRQPGTVEQYF. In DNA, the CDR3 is TGTGCCAGCAGACAACCCGGGACAGTCGAGCAGTACTTC.

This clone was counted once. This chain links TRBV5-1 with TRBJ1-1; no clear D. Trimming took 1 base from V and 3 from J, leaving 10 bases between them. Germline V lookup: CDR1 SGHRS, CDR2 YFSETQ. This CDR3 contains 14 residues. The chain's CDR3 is CASSLPLGDTEAFF. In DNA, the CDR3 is TGCGCCAGCAGCTTGCCTTTGGGAGACACTGAAGCTTTCTTT.

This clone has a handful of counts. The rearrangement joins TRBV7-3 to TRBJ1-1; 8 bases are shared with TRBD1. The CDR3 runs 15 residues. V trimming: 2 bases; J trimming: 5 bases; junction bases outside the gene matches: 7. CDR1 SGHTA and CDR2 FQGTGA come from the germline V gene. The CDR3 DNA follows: TGTGCCAGCAGCTTACTGTCGGACAGGGAGACTGAAGCTTTCTTT. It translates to CASSLLSDRETEAFF.

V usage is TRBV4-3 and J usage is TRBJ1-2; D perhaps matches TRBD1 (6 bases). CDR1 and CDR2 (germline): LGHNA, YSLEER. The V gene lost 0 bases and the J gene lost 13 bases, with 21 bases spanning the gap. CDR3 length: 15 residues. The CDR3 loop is CASSQDLGGGTPGTF. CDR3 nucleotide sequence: TGCGCCAGCAGCCAAGATCTAGGTGGGGGCACCCCGGGCACCTTC.

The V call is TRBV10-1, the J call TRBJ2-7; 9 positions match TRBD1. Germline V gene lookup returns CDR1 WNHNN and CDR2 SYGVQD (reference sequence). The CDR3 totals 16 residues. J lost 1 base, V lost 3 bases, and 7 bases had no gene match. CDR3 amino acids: CASSEGRQGGSYEQYF. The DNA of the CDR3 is TGCGCCAGCAGTGAAGGCCGACAGGGGGGTTCCTACGAGCAGTACTTC.

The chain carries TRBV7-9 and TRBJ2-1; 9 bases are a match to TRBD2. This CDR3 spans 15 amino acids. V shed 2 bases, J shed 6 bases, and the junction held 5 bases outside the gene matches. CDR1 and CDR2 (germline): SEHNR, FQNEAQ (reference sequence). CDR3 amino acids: CASSLSSGTSNEQFF. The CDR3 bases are TGTGCCAGCAGCTTATCTAGCGGGACAAGCAATGAGCAGTTCTTC.

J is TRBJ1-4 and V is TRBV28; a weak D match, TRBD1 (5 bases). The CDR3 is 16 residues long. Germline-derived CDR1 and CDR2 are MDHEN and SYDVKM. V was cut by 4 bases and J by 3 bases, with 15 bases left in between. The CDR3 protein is CASSSARGGANEKLFF. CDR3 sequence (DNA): TGTGCCAGCAGTTCAGCCCGAGGAGGGGCTAATGAAAAACTGTTTTTT.